One and the same sample provided the 8 T cell receptor beta chains below, sequenced in a study of cytomegalovirus exposure and HLA in healthy donors (TCRdb year 2017). Library prep was done by the immunoSEQ multiplex PCR assay. This is the immuneACCESS table as TCRdb keeps it, with only in-frame sequences that have V and J called. A part of the clones is gone; compared with another copy, unresolved V genes explain less than half, and the rest is unexplained. Recorded for this sample are tens of thousands of clones; roughly 94% of them occurred a single time. In total, the top ten clones hold roughly 0.6% of the sample. The sample consisted of PBMCs. All receptors derive from a woman younger than 35 in good health and CMV-seronegative.

The chain employs TRBV5-1 and TRBJ1-1, with D perhaps matching TRBD1 (5 bases). Per germline, CDR1 SGHRS and CDR2 YFSETQ. This CDR3 region has 14 residues. V lost 5 bases, J lost 3 bases, and 14 bases lay in between. This chain's CDR3 is CASRRDSFYTEAFF. For the CDR3, the DNA is TGCGCCAGCAGACGAGACAGTTTCTACACTGAAGCTTTCTTT.

This chain joins TRBV27 and TRBJ1-6; possibly TRBD1 for D (5 bases). The CDR3 consists of 15 residues. Between the trimmed V and J ends, which lost 5 bases and 5 bases, there was a span of 13 bases. Germline values: CDR1 MNHEY, CDR2 SMNVEV (reference sequence). The CDR3 bases are TGTGCCAGCAGTGGGGGACGGGGGGATAATTCACCCCTCCACTTT. Its translation: CASSGGRGDNSPLHF.

The rearrangement joins TRBV28 to TRBJ2-5; 8 bases are a match to TRBD1. Germline V lookup: CDR1 MDHEN, CDR2 SYDVKM. Trimming took 5 bases from V and 6 from J; bases not matched to a gene: 11. The CDR3 runs 15 residues. The DNA of the CDR3 is TGTGCCAGCAGTCCGCACAGGGGGAGGAGGAAGACCCAGTACTTC. It encodes CASSPHRGRRKTQYF.

The chain couples TRBV5-6 to TRBJ1-4; possible D gene TRBD1, 6 bases. The CDR3 is 13 amino acids. CDR1 and CDR2 from the germline V gene are SGHDT and YYEEEE. V lost 3 bases and J 8 bases, leaving 11 bases between the germline ends. This CDR3 reads CASSSGGHEKLFF. In DNA form, the CDR3 reads TGTGCCAGCAGCTCCGGGGGGCACGAAAAACTGTTTTTT.

V is TRBV28 and J is TRBJ2-1; 9 bases map to TRBD2. The CDR3 spans 17 residues. V shed 5 bases and J 1 base; nucleotides not matched to a gene: 9. Per the germline V gene, CDR1 is MDHEN and CDR2 is SYDVKM. The CDR3 region has the DNA TGTGCCAGCAGTCGTCGGGGGCGGGGGGGGTCCTACAATGAGCAGTTCTTC. Its translation is CASSRRGRGGSYNEQFF.

This chain links TRBV19 with TRBJ2-7; 8 bases are shared with TRBD1. This CDR3 comprises 14 residues. Trimming at V came to 5 bases and at J to 3 bases, leaving 6 bases not matched to a gene. Per the germline V gene, CDR1 is LNHDA and CDR2 is SQIVND (reference sequence). Written as DNA, the CDR3 is TGTGCCAGTAGTCCCCGGACAGGGAACTACGAGCAGTACTTC. It yields the protein CASSPRTGNYEQYF.

The chain combines TRBV28 with TRBJ2-6; the match to TRBD1 covers 9 bases. Germline CDR1 MDHEN, CDR2 SYDVKM. The CDR3 totals 18 residues. Germline trimming cut 10 bases from V and 4 bases from J; bases unmatched to any gene: 17. The CDR3 here is CATISHGTGTLGANVLTF. The CDR3 bases are TGTGCCACCATATCCCACGGGACAGGGACTCTGGGGGCCAACGTCCTGACTTTC.

The chain is built from TRBV18 and TRBJ1-6; 10 positions agree with TRBD1. V was clipped by 2 bases and J by 7 bases; unmatched bases: 2. The CDR3 spans 15 residues. Germline V gene lookup returns CDR1 KGHSH and CDR2 LQKENI. CDR3 in amino acids: CASSPSTGGNSPLHF. CDR3 coding DNA: TGTGCCAGCTCACCATCGACAGGGGGCAATTCACCCCTCCACTTT.